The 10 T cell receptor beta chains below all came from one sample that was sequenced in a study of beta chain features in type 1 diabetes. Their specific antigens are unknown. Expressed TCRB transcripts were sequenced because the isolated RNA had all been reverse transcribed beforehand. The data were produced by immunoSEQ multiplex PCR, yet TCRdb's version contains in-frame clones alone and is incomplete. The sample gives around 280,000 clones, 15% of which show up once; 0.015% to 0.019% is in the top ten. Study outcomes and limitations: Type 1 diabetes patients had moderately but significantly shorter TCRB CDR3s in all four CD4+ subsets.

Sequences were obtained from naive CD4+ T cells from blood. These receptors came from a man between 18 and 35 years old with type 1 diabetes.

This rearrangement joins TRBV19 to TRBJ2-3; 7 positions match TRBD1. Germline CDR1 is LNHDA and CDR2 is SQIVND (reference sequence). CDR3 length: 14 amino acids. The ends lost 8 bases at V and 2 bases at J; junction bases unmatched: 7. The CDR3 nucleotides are TGTGCCAGTGCGACAGGGTCCTTCACAGATACGCAGTATTTT. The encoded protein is CASATGSFTDTQYF. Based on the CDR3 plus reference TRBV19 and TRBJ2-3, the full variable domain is DGGITQSPKYLFRKEGQNVTLSCEQNLNHDAMYWYRQDPGQGLRLIYYSQIVNDFQKGDIAEGYSVSREKKESFPLTVTSAQKNPTAFYLCASATGSFTDTQYFGPGTRLTVL.

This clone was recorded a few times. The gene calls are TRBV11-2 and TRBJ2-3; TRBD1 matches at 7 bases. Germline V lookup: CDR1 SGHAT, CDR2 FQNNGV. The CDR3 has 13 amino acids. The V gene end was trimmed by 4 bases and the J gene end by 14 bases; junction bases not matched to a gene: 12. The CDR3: CASSSPGQPVRYF. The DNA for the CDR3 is TGTGCCAGCAGCTCTCCGGGACAGCCGGTTCGGTATTTT.

The DNA for the CDR3 is TGCGCCAGCAGCCCCTGGACTAGCGGGAGGTACGATGAGCAGTTCTTC. It is translated as CASSPWTSGRYDEQFF. The chain links TRBV4-1 to TRBJ2-1; 14 bases are shared with TRBD2. CDR1 is MGHRA and CDR2 is YSYEKL in the germline V gene. Trimming at V came to 4 bases and at J to 8 bases, leaving 7 bases not matched to a gene. CDR3 size: 16 residues.

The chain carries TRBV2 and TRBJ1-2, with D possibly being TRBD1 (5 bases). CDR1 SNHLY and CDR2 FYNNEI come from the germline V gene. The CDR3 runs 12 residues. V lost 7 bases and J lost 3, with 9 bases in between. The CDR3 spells CASTGGYYGYTF. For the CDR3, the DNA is TGTGCCAGCACCGGGGGTTACTATGGCTACACCTTC.

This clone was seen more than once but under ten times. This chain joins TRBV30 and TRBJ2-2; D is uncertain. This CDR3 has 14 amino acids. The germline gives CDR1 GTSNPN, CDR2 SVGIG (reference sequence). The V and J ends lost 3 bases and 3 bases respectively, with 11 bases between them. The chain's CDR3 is CAWSPTPYTGELFF. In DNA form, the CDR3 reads TGTGCCTGGAGCCCGACACCTTACACCGGGGAGCTGTTTTTT.

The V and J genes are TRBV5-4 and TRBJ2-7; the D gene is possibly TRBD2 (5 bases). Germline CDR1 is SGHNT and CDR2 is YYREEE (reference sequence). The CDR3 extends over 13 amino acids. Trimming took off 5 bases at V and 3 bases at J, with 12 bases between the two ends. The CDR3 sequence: CASSHGLNYEQYF. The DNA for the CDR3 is TGTGCCAGCAGTCATGGACTGAACTACGAGCAGTACTTC.

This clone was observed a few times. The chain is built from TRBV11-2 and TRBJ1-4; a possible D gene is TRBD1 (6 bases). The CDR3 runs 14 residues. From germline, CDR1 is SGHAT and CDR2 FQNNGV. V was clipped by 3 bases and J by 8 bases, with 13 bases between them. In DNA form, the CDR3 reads TGTGCCAGCAGCTTTTCAGGGGTATACGAAAAACTGTTTTTT. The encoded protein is CASSFSGVYEKLFF.

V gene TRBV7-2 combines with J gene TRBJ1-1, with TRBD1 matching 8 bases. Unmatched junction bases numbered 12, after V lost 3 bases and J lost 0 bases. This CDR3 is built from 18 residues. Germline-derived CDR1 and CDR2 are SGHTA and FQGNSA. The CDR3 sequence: CASSFMPMRTGLNTEAFF. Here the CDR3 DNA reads TGTGCCAGCAGCTTCATGCCGATGCGGACAGGGCTGAACACTGAAGCTTTCTTT.

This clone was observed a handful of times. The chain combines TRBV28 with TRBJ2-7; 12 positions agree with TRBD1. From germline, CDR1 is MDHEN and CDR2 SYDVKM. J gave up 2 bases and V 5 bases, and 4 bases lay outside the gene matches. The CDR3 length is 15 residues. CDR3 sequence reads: CASSPGTGGAYEQYF. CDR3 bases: TGTGCCAGCAGTCCCGGGACAGGGGGCGCCTACGAGCAGTACTTC.

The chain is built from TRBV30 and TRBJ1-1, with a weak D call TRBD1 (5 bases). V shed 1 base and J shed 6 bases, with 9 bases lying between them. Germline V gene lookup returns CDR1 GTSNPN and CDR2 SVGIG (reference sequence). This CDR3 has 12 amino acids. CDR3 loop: CAWSAGPAEAFF. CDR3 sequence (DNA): TGTGCCTGGAGTGCAGGGCCAGCTGAAGCTTTCTTT.